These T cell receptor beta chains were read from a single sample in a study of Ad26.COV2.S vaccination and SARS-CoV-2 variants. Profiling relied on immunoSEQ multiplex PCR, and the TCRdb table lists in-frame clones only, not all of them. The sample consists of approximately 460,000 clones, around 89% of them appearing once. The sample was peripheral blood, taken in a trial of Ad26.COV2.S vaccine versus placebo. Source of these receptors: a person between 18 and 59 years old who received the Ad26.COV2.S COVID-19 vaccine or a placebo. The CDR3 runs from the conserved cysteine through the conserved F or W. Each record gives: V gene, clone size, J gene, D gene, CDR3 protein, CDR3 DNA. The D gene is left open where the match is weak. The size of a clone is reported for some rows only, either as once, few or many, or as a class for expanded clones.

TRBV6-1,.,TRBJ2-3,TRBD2,CASSEKRTSGPTSTDTQYF,TGTGCCAGCAGTGAAAAAAGGACTAGCGGGCCCACTAGCACAGATACGCAGTATTTT
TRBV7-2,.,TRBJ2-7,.,CASSPKTVKYEQYF,TGTGCCAGCAGCCCGAAGACAGTGAAATACGAGCAGTACTTC
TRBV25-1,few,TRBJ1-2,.,CASSELWGTYGYTF,TGTGCCAGCAGTGAATTATGGGGAACCTATGGCTACACCTTC
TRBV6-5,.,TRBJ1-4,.,CASRAALANEKLFF,TGTGCCAGCAGAGCAGCCCTGGCAAATGAAAAACTGTTTTTT
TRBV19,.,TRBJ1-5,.,CASSIVISQPQHF,TGTGCCAGTAGTATAGTAATTAGTCAGCCCCAGCATTTT
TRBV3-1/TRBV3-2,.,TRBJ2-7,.,CASSQGKVSYEQYF,TGTGCCAGCAGCCAAGGTAAGGTCTCCTACGAGCAGTACTTC
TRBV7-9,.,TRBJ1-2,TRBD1,CASSLSKGAGYGYTF,TGTGCCAGCAGCTTATCAAAGGGGGCGGGCTATGGCTACACCTTC
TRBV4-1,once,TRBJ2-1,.,CASSQDYPQGFWSNEQFF,TGCGCCAGCAGCCAAGATTACCCGCAGGGTTTTTGGTCGAATGAGCAGTTCTTC
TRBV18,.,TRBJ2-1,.,CASSPRGLNNEQFF,TGTGCCAGCTCTCCCCGAGGGCTAAACAATGAGCAGTTCTTC
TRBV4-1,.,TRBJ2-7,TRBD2,CASSHPFGTSVINSYEQYF,TGCGCCAGCAGCCATCCCTTTGGGACTAGCGTCATTAACTCCTACGAGCAGTACTTC
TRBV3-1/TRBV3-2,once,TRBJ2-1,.,CASSQDFIGGNSYNEQFF,TGTGCCAGCAGCCAAGATTTTATCGGCGGAAACTCCTACAATGAGCAGTTCTTC
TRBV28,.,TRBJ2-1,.,CASSDSGTYNEQFF,TGTGCCAGCAGTGATAGCGGAACCTACAATGAGCAGTTCTTC
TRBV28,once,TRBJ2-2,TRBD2,CASNRLAGVAGELFF,TGTGCCAGCAACCGACTAGCGGGAGTTGCCGGGGAGCTGTTTTTT
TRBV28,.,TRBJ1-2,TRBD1,CASSSGQGDGYTF,TGTGCCAGCAGCTCGGGACAGGGGGATGGCTACACCTTC
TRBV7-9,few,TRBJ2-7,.,CASSTNSRGYEQYF,TGTGCCAGCAGCACCAACAGCAGGGGCTACGAGCAGTACTTC
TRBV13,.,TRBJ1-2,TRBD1,CASSATITGVKSYGYTF,TGTGCCAGCAGCGCCACAATAACAGGGGTCAAAAGTTATGGCTACACCTTC
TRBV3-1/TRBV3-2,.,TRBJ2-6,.,CASSPPGSSGANVLTF,TGTGCCAGCAGCCCACCGGGGAGCTCTGGGGCCAACGTCCTGACTTTC
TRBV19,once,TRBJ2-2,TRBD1,CASTPPGQGNTGELFF,TGTGCCAGTACCCCCCCTGGACAGGGGAACACCGGGGAGCTGTTTTTT
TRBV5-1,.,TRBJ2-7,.,CASSLAAGRGYEQYF,TGCGCCAGCAGCTTGGCAGCCGGCAGGGGCTACGAGCAGTACTTC
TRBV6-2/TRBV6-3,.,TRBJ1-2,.,CASSYAFAGTYGYTF,TGTGCCAGCAGTTACGCCTTTGCGGGGACGTATGGCTACACCTTC
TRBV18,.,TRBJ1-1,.,CASSPTVNTEAFF,TGTGCCAGCTCCCCAACAGTGAACACTGAAGCTTTCTTT
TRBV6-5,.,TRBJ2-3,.,CASKVGRTSTDTQYF,TGTGCCAGCAAGGTAGGACGGACTAGCACAGATACGCAGTATTTT
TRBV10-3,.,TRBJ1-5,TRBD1,CAIIQPGTGVQPQHF,TGTGCCATAATACAACCCGGGACAGGGGTTCAGCCCCAGCATTTT
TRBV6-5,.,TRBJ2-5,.,CASTRLQETQYF,TGTGCCAGCACCCGCTTACAAGAGACCCAGTACTTC
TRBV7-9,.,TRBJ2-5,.,CASSLEFRQETQYF,TGTGCCAGCAGCTTAGAATTTAGGCAAGAGACCCAGTACTTC
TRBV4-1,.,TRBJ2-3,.,CASSQDLAEITDTQYF,TGCGCCAGCAGCCAAGATCTTGCGGAGATCACAGATACGCAGTATTTT
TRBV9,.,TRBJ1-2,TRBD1,CASSPRQGSSGYTF,TGTGCCAGCAGCCCTAGACAGGGTTCATCTGGCTACACCTTC
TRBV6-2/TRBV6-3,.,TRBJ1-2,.,CASSLGQRGYTF,TGTGCCAGCAGCCTTGGACAACGTGGCTACACCTTC
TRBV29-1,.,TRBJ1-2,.,CSVESRGGSNYGYTF,TGCAGCGTTGAATCGCGCGGGGGGTCGAACTATGGCTACACCTTC
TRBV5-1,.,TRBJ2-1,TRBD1,CASSLEPAGGNYNEQFF,TGCGCCAGCAGCTTGGAACCTGCAGGGGGCAATTACAATGAGCAGTTCTTC
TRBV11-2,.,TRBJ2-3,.,CASSRPGYDVDTQYF,TGTGCCAGCAGCCGGCCAGGGTATGATGTGGATACGCAGTATTTT
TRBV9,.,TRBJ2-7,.,CASSVEPGDGEQYF,TGTGCCAGCAGCGTAGAGCCAGGGGATGGCGAGCAGTACTTC
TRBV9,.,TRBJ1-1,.,CASSVEQANTEAFF,TGTGCCAGCAGCGTAGAACAGGCGAACACTGAAGCTTTCTTT
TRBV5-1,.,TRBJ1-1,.,CASNSGTLNTEAFF,TGCGCCAGCAACTCGGGGACACTGAACACTGAAGCTTTCTTT
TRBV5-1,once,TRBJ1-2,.,CASSLGSTGQKINYGYTF,TGCGCCAGCAGCCTCGGATCGACAGGACAAAAAATTAACTATGGCTACACCTTC
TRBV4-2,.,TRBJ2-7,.,CASSQDRDPAREQYF,TGTGCCAGCAGCCAAGATCGGGACCCAGCTAGGGAGCAGTACTTC
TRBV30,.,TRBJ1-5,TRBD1,CAWSGKTGRNQPQHF,TGTGCCTGGAGCGGTAAGACAGGGCGCAATCAGCCCCAGCATTTT
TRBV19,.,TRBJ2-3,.,CASTRRGTDTQYF,TGTGCCAGCACCCGCAGAGGCACAGATACGCAGTATTTT
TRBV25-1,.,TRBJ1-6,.,CASRWDYNSPLHF,TGTGCCAGCAGATGGGACTATAATTCACCCCTCCACTTT
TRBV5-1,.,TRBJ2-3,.,CASSSFSGYAKTDTQYF,TGCGCCAGCAGCTCCTTTTCTGGGTACGCAAAAACAGATACGCAGTATTTT
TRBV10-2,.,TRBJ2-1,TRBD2,CASSEYRPGLAGVQVEQFF,TGCGCCAGCAGTGAGTATCGACCGGGACTAGCGGGAGTTCAGGTTGAGCAGTTCTTC
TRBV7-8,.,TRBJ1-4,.,CASSRTGLTNEKLFF,TGTGCCAGCAGCCGAACAGGGTTAACTAATGAAAAACTGTTTTTT
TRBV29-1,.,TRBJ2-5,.,CSVDGIGLETQYF,TGCAGCGTTGACGGTATAGGGTTAGAGACCCAGTACTTC
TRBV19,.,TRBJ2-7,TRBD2,CASSFGLVYEQYF,TGTGCCAGTAGTTTTGGACTAGTCTACGAGCAGTACTTC
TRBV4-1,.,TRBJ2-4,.,CASSHPGAKNIQYF,TGCGCCAGCAGCCACCCCGGAGCCAAAAACATTCAGTACTTC
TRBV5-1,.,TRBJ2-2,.,CASSLKLGGSYTGELFF,TGCGCCAGCAGCTTGAAGCTCGGGGGCTCTTACACCGGGGAGCTGTTTTTT
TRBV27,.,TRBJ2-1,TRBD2,CASSSGLAPYNEQFF,TGTGCCAGCAGTTCGGGACTAGCGCCATACAATGAGCAGTTCTTC
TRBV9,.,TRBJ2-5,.,CASSVAQGIQETQYF,TGTGCCAGCAGCGTAGCTCAGGGAATACAAGAGACCCAGTACTTC
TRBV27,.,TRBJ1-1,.,CATKTGWGTEAFF,TGTGCCACCAAGACGGGATGGGGCACTGAAGCTTTCTTT
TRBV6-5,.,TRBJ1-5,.,CASRDQTISLQPQHF,TGTGCCAGCAGGGACCAGACAATTTCTCTGCAGCCCCAGCATTTT
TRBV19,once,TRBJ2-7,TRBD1,CASSAPGQGSYEQYF,TGTGCCAGTAGTGCCCCGGGACAGGGATCCTACGAGCAGTACTTC
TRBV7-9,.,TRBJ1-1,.,CASSQTDPNTEAFF,TGTGCCAGCAGCCAGACTGATCCAAACACTGAAGCTTTCTTT
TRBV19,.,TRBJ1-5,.,CASSIPLWHSNQPQHF,TGTGCCAGTAGTATACCTCTTTGGCACAGCAATCAGCCCCAGCATTTT
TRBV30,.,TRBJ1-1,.,CAWSKGEGYVEAFF,TGTGCCTGGAGCAAGGGGGAGGGTTACGTTGAAGCTTTCTTT
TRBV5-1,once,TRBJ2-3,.,CASTAAGDTQYF,TGCGCCAGCACCGCAGCGGGAGATACGCAGTATTTT
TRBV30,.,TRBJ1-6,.,CAWGRSSYNSPLHF,TGTGCCTGGGGACGGAGCTCCTATAATTCACCCCTCCACTTT
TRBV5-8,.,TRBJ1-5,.,CASSPRQYQGNQPQHF,TGTGCCAGCAGCCCGAGACAGTATCAAGGCAATCAGCCCCAGCATTTT
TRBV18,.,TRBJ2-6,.,CASSPKMTSTYSGANVLTF,TGTGCCAGCTCACCAAAAATGACTTCTACTTACTCTGGGGCCAACGTCCTGACTTTC
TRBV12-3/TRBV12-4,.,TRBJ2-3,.,CASSLIVADTQYF,TGTGCCAGCAGTTTAATTGTCGCAGATACGCAGTATTTT
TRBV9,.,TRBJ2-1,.,CASSKGVKGLYNEQFF,TGTGCCAGCAGCAAAGGGGTTAAGGGACTGTACAATGAGCAGTTCTTC